This T cell receptor (beta chain) is from a study of graft-versus-host responses after intestinal transplantation. Study information: Recipients had multivisceral, liver-intestinal, or isolated intestinal transplants. Regarding the study as a whole: Recipient-marrow GvH clones were detected, some having first appeared in ileum or blood.

Worth noting for this clone: The antigen is not known.

CDR3 size: 12 residues. Trimming took off 6 bases at V and 5 bases at J, with 11 bases between the two ends. Germline loops: CDR1 SGDLS, CDR2 YYNGEE. TCRdb keeps only in-frame clones here, not all; method: immunoSEQ multiplex PCR. The profile shows around 96,000 clones, approximately 90% of them singletons. Source: unstimulated CD4+ T cells sorted from spleen or lymph node cells, taken before intestinal transplant. This chain joins TRBV9 and TRBJ1-2, with a tentative D call TRBD1 (5 bases). This TCR came from a human donor who received an intestinal transplant. CDR3 coding DNA: TGTGCCAGCAAGGGCAGGGAATATGGCTACACCTTC. This gives the protein CASKGREYGYTF.